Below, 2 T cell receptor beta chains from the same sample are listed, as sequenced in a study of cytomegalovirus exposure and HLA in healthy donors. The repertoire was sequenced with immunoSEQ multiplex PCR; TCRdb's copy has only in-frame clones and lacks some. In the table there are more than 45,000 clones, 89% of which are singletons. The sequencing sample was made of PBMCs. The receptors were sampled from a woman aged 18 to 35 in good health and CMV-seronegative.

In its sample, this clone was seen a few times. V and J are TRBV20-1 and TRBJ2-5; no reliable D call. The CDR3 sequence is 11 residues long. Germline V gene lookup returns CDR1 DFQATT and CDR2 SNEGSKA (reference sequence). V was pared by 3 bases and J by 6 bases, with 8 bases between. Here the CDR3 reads CSASGGKTQYF. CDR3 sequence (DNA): TGCAGTGCTAGTGGCGGCAAGACCCAGTACTTC.

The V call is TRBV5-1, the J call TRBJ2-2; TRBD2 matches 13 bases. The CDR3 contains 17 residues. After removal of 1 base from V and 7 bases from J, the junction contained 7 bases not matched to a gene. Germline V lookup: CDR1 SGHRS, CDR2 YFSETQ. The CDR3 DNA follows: TGCGCCAGCAGCTTGCCGGGGACTAGCGGGATAGTCGGGGAGCTGTTTTTT. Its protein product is CASSLPGTSGIVGELFF.